Each of the 2 T cell receptor beta chains below was sequenced from the same sample in a study of sequential checkpoint blockade in melanoma. The protocol was immunoSEQ multiplex PCR, while the TCRdb copy is restricted to in-frame clones and leaves out a portion. This table has fewer than 11,000 clones, 73% appearing once. Treatment noted: randomized to nivolumab then ipilimumab (arm A) or the reverse (arm B). The material sequenced was CD8+ T cells sorted from blood (inferred from file names), taken from a patient given nivolumab and ipilimumab in sequence. All receptors come from a human donor with melanoma.

This clone was counted a single time. The chain is built from TRBV4-1 and TRBJ2-7; D perhaps matches TRBD2 (5 bases). Germline-derived CDR1 and CDR2 are MGHRA and YSYEKL. The ends were cut back, 0 bases at V and 2 bases at J, with 11 bases in the middle. This CDR3 has 15 residues. CDR3 DNA sequence: TGCGCCAGCAGCCAAGATTCCAGCGGCCCCTACGAGCAGTACTTC. Protein sequence: CASSQDSSGPYEQYF.

V gene TRBV29-1 combines with J gene TRBJ2-7, with TRBD1 identical over 8 bases. Germline V CDR1 and CDR2: SQVTM, ANQGSEA. This CDR3 spans 13 amino acids. Unmatched junction bases numbered 10, after V lost 6 bases and J lost 6 bases. The CDR3 spells CSVGQGDGSEQYF. CDR3 DNA sequence: TGCAGCGTCGGACAGGGAGACGGCTCCGAGCAGTACTTC.